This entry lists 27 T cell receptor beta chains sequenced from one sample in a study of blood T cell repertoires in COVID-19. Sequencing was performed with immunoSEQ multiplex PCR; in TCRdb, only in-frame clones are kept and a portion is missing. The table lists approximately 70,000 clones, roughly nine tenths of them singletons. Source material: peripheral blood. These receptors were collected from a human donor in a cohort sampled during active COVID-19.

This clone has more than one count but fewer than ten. CDR3 residues: CASSRSDYTDTQYF. The CDR3 DNA is TGTGCCAGCAGTAGGTCCGACTACACAGATACGCAGTATTTT. V usage is TRBV2 and J usage is TRBJ2-3, with a weak D call TRBD2 (5 bases). Germline CDR1 SNHLY, CDR2 FYNNEI. The CDR3 totals 14 residues. The V and J ends lost 5 bases and 2 bases respectively, with 11 bases between them.

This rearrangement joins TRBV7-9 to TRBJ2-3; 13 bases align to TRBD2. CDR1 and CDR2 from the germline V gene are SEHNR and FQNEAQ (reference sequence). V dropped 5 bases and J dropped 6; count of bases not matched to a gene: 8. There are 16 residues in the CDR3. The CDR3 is CASSTTSGGAADTQYF. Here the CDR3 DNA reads TGTGCCAGCAGCACAACTAGCGGGGGGGCGGCCGATACGCAGTATTTT. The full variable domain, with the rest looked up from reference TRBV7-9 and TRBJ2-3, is DTGVSQNPRHKITKRGQNVTFRCDPISEHNRLYWYRQTLGQGPEFLTYFQNEAQLEKSRLLSDRFSAERPKGSFSTLEIQRTEQGDSAMYLCASSTTSGGAADTQYFGPGTRLTVL.

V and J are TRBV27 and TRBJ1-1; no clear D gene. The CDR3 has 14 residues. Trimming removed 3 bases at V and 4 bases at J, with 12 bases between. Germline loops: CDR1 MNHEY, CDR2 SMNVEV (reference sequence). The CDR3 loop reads CASSFLSRGTEAFF. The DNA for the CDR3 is TGTGCCAGCAGTTTTTTAAGCCGGGGCACTGAAGCTTTCTTT.

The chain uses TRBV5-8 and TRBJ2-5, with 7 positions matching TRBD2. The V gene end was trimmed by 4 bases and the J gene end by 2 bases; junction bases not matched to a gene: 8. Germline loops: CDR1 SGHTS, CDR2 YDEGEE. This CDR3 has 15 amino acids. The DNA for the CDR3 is TGTGCCAGCAGCCTCGGGCGGGGGAGTCAAGAGACCCAGTACTTC. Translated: CASSLGRGSQETQYF.

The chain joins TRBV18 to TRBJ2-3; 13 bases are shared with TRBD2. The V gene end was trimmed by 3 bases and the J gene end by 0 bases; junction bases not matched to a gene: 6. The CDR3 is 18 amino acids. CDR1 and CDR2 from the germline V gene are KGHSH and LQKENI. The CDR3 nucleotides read TGTGCCAGCTCACCGGGACTAGCGGGGCTTCTTAGCACAGATACGCAGTATTTT. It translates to CASSPGLAGLLSTDTQYF.

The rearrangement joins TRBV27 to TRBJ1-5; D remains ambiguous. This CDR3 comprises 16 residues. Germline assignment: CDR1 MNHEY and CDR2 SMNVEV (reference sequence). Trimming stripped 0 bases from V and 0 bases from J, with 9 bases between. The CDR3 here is CASSLSPQISNQPQHF. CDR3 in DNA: TGTGCCAGCAGTTTATCCCCGCAGATTAGCAATCAGCCCCAGCATTTT.

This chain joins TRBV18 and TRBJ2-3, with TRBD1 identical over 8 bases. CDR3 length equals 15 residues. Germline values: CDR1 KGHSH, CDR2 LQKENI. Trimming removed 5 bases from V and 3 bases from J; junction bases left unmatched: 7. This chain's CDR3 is CASSSTGGSTDTQYF. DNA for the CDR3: TGTGCCAGCTCATCCACAGGGGGATCAACAGATACGCAGTATTTT.

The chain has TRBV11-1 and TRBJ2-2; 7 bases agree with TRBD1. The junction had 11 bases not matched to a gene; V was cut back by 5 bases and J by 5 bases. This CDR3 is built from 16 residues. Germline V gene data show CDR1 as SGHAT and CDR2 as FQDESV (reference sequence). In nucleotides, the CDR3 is TGTGCCAGCAGCCCTAGAGCGGCAGGGGGAACCGGGGAGCTGTTTTTT. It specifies CASSPRAAGGTGELFF.

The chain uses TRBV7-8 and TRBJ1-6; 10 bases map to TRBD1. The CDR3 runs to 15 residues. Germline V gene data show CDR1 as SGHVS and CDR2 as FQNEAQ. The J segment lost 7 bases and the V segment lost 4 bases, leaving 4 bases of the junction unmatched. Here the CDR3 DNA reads TGTGCCAGCAGCTCCTGGACAGGGGGAAATTCACCCCTCCACTTT. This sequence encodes CASSSWTGGNSPLHF.

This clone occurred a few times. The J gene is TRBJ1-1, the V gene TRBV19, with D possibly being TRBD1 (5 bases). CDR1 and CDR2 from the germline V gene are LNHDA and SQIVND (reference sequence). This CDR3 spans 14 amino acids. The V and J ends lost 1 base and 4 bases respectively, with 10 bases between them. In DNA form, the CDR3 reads TGTGCCAGTAGTATAGTGCGGGGGAGCACTGAAGCTTTCTTT. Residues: CASSIVRGSTEAFF.

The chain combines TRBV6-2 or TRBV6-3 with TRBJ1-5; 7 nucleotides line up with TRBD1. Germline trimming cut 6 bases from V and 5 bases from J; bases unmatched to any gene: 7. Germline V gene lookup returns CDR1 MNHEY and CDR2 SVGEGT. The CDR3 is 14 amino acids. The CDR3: CASSLSTGHQPQHF. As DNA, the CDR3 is TGTGCCAGCAGCCTTTCGACAGGGCATCAGCCCCAGCATTTT.

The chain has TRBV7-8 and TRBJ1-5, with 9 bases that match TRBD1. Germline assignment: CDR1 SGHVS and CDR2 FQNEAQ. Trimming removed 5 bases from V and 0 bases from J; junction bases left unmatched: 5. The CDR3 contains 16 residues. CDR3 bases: TGTGCCAGCAGCCCCCGACAGGGGGTTAGCAATCAGCCCCAGCATTTT. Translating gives CASSPRQGVSNQPQHF.

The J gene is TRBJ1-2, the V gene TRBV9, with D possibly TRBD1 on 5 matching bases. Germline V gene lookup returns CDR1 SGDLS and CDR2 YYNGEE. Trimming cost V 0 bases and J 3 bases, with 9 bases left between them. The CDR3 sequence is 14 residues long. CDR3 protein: CASSVESRDYGYTF. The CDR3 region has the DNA TGTGCCAGCAGCGTAGAGTCCAGGGACTATGGCTACACCTTC.

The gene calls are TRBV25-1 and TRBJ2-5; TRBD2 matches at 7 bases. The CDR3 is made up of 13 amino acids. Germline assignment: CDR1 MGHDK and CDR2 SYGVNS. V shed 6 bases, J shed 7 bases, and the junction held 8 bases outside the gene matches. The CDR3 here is CASRETSAGTQYF. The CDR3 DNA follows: TGTGCCAGCAGGGAAACTAGCGCCGGGACCCAGTACTTC.

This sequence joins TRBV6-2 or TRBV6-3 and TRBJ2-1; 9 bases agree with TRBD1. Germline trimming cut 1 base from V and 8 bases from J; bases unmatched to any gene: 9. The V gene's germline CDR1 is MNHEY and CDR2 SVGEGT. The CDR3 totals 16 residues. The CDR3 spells CASSYLGQGKGDEQFF. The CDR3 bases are TGTGCCAGCAGTTACTTGGGACAGGGAAAAGGCGATGAGCAGTTCTTC.

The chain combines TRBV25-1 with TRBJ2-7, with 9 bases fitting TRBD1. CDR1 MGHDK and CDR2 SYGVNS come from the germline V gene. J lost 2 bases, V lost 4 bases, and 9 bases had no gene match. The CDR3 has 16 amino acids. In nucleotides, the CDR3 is TGTGCCAGCAGTGCCACACACGGGACAGGGACCTACGAGCAGTACTTC. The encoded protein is CASSATHGTGTYEQYF.

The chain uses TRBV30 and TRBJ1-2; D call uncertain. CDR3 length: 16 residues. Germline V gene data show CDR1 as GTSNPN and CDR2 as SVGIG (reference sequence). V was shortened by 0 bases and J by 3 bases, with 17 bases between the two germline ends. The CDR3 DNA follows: TGTGCCTGGAGTGTAGAGGCCCGGAGCTTTCACTATGGCTACACCTTC. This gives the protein CAWSVEARSFHYGYTF.

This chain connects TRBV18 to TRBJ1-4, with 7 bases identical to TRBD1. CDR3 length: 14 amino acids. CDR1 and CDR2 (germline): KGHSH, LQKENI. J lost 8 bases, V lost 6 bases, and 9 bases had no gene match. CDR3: CASSTGQGEEKLFF. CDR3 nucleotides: TGTGCCAGCTCGACAGGGCAGGGGGAAGAAAAACTGTTTTTT.

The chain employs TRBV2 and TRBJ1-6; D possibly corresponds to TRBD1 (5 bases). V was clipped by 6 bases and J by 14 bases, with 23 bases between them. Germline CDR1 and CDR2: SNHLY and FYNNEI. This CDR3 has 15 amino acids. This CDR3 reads CASSPRSGLGSSLHF. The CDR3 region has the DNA TGTGCCAGCAGCCCTAGGTCAGGGTTGGGTAGTTCCCTCCACTTT. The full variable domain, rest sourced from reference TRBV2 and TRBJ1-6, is EPEVTQTPSHQVTQMGQEVILRCVPISNHLYFYWYRQILGQKVEFLVSFYNNEISEKSEIFDDQFSVERPDGSNFTLKIRSTKLEDSAMYFCASSPRSGLGSSLHFGNGTRLTVT.

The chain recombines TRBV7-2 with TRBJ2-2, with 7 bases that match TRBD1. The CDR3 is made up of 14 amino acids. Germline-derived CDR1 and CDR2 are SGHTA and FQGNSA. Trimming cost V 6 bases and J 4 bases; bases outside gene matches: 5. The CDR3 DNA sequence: TGTGCCAGCAGTCAACGACAGGGCACCGGGGAGCTGTTTTTT. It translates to CASSQRQGTGELFF.

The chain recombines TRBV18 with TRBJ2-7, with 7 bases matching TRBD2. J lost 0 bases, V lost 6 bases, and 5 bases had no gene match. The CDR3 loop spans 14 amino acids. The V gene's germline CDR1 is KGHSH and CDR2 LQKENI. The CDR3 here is CASSTSYSSYEQYF. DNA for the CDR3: TGTGCCAGCTCGACTAGCTATTCCTCCTACGAGCAGTACTTC.

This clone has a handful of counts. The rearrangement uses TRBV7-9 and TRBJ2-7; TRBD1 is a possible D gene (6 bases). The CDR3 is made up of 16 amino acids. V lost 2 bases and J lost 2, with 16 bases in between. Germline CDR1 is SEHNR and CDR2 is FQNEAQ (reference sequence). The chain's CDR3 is CASSLPGTGKAYEQYF. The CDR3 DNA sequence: TGTGCCAGCAGCTTACCCGGTACAGGGAAGGCCTACGAGCAGTACTTC.

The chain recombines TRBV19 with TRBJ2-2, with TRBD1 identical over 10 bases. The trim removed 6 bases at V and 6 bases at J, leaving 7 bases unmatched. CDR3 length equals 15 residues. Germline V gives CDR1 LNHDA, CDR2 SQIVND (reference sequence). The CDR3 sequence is CASRTGQGRAGELFF. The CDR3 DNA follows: TGTGCCAGTAGGACGGGACAGGGGCGGGCCGGGGAGCTGTTTTTT.

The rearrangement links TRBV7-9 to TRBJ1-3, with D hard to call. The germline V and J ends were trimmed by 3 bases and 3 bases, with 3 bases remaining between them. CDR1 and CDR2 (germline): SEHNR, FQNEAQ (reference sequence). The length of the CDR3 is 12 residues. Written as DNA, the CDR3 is TGTGCCAGCAGCTTCGGTGGAAACACCATATATTTT. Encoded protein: CASSFGGNTIYF.

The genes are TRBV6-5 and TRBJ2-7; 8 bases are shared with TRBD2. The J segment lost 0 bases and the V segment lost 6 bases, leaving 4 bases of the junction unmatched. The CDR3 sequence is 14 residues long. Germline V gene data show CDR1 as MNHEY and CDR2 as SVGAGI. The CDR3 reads CASSRTSTSYEQYF. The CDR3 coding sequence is TGTGCCAGCAGCAGGACTAGCACCTCCTACGAGCAGTACTTC.

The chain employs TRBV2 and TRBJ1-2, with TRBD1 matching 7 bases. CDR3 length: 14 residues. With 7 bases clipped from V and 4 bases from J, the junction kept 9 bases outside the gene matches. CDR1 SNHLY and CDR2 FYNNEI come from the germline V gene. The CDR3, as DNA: TGTGCCAGCATCGAGAGGCAGGGGGTCTATGGCTACACCTTC. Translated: CASIERQGVYGYTF.

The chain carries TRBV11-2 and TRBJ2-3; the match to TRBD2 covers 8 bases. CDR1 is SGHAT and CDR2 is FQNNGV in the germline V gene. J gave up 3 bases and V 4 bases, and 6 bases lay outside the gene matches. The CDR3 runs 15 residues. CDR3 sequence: CASSWKLAGTDTQYF. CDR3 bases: TGTGCCAGCAGCTGGAAGCTAGCGGGTACAGATACGCAGTATTTT.